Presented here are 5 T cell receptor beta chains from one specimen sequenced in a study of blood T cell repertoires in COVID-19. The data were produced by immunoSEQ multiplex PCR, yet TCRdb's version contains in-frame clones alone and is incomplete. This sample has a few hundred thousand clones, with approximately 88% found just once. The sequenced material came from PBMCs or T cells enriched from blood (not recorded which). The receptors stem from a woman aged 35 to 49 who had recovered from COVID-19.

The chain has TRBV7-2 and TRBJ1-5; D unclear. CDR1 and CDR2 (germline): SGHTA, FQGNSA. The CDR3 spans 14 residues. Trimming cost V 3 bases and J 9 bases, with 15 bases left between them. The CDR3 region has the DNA TGTGCCAGCAGCTTGGAGACCAGCCTGACGCCCCAGCATTTT. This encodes CASSLETSLTPQHF.

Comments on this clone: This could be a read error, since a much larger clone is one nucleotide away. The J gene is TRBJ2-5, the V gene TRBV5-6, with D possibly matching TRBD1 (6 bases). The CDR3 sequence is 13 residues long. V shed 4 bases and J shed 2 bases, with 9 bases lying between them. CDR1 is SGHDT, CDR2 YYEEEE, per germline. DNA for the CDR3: TGTGCCAGCAGCCGTGGACAGCAAGAGACCCAGTACTTC. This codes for CASSRGQQETQYF.

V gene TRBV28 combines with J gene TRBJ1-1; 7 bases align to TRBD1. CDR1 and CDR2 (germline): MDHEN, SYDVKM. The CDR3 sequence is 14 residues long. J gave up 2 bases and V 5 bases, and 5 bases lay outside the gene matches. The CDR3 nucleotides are TGTGCCAGCAGTCCATGGGACAGCAACACTGAAGCTTTCTTT. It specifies CASSPWDSNTEAFF.

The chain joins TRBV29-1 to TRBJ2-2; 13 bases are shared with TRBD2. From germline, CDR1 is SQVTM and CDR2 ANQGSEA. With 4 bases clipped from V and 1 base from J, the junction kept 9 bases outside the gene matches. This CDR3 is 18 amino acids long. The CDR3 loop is CSVVLVRTSGGNTGELFF. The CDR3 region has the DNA TGCAGCGTTGTCTTGGTCCGGACTAGCGGGGGGAACACCGGGGAGCTGTTTTTT.

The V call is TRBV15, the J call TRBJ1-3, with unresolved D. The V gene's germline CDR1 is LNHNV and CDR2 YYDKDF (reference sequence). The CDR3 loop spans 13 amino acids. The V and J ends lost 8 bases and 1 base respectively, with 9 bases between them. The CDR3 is CATSLRSGNTIYF. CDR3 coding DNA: TGTGCCACCTCTCTGCGGTCTGGAAACACCATATATTTT.